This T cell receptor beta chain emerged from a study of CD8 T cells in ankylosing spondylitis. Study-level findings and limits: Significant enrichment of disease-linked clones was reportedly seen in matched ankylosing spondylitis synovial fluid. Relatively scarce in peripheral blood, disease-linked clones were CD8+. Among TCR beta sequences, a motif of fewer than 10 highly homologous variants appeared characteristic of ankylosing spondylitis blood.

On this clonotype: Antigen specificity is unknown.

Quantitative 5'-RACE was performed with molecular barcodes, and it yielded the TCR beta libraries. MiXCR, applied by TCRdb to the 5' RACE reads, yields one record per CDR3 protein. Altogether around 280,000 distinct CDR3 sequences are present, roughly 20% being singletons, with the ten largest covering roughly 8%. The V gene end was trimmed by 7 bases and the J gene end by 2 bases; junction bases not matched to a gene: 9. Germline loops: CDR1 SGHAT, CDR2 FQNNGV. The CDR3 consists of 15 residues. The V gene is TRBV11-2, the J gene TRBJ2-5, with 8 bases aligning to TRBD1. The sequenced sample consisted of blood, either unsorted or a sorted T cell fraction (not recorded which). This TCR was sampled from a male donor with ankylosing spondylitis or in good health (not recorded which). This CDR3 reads CASNRQGWGQETQYF. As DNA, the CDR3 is TGTGCCAGCAACCGACAGGGGTGGGGGCAAGAGACCCAGTACTTC.